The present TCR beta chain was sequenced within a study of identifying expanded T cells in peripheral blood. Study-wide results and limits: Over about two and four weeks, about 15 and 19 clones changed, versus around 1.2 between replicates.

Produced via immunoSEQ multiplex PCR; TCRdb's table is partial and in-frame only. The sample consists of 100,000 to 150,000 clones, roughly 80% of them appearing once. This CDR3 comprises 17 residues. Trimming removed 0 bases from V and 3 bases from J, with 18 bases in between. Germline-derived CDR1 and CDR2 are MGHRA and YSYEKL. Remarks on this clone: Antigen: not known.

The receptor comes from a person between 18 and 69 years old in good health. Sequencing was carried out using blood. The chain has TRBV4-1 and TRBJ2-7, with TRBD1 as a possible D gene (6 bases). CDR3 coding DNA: TGCGCCAGCAGCCAAGAATTTTTTGGTACAGGGAGCTACGAGCAGTACTTC. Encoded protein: CASSQEFFGTGSYEQYF.